The clone carrying this TCR beta chain was seen at least ten times. Its antigen is unidentified. TCRdb called the reads again in MiXCR, with one record for every CDR3 protein. Of around 77,000 distinct CDR3 sequences in the sample, around 20% were seen once. This sample is part of a study of T cell repertoires in cytomegalovirus infection. This CDR3 region has 11 residues. V was clipped by 3 bases and J by 5 bases, with 4 bases between them. Germline CDR1 MGHRA, CDR2 YSYEKL. The material was CD8+ T cells from cultured PBMCs, obtained from culture after CMV antigen stimulation. This TCR derives from a human donor in good health (CMV status not recorded). Some clones in this sample may be carry-over from other donors' samples. The chain couples TRBV4-1 to TRBJ2-5; no definite D call. The CDR3 sequence is CASSHSETQYF. CDR3 coding DNA: TGCGCCAGCAGCCATTCGGAGACCCAGTACTTC.